This entry lists 8 T cell receptor beta chains sequenced from one sample in a study of control samples from healthy donors and cancer patients (dated by TCRdb to the early 2020s). Preparation of the library involved the immunoSEQ multiplex PCR assay. Entries here come from immuneACCESS through TCRdb and include only in-frame sequences with V and J called. Some clones fail to appear in such tables; in the studies checked, an unresolved V gene covers under half of the shortfall, and the cause of the remainder is unknown. This sample has about 34,000 clones in its table, and approximately 90% of those were observed once. The top ten constitute 1.5% to 2% of the sample. The sequenced sample consisted of PBMCs. These TCRs come from a woman in her forties with lung cancer.

This rearrangement joins TRBV19 to TRBJ1-6; possibly TRBD1 for D (5 bases). The ends were cut back, 5 bases at V and 0 bases at J, with 8 bases in the middle. Germline loops: CDR1 LNHDA, CDR2 SQIVND (reference sequence). The CDR3 covers 15 residues. CDR3 sequence: CASSGQGSYNSPLHF. The CDR3 nucleotides read TGTGCCAGTAGTGGCCAGGGCTCCTATAATTCACCCCTCCACTTT.

This clone is judged medium-sized. This chain uses TRBV7-2 with TRBJ1-6, with TRBD1 matching 8 bases. Germline V gene data show CDR1 as SGHTA and CDR2 as FQGNSA. Trimming removed 3 bases from V and 7 bases from J; junction bases left unmatched: 5. CDR3 length: 15 residues. The DNA of the CDR3 is TGTGCCAGCAGCTTTAGGAACAGGGGGAATTCACCCCTCCACTTT. It translates to CASSFRNRGNSPLHF.

The V gene is TRBV4-1, the J gene TRBJ2-4; D unresolved. Germline V gives CDR1 MGHRA, CDR2 YSYEKL. Trimming took 1 base from V and 4 from J, leaving 8 bases between them. This CDR3 comprises 14 residues. Here the CDR3 reads CASSQVVGKNIQYF. Here the CDR3 DNA reads TGCGCCAGCAGCCAAGTGGTCGGAAAAAACATTCAGTACTTC.

There are a few counts of this clone. The gene calls are TRBV9 and TRBJ1-2; possible D gene TRBD1, 5 bases. The ends were cut back, 4 bases at V and 0 bases at J, with 13 bases in the middle. The CDR3 spans 15 residues. Germline lookup yields CDR1 SGDLS and CDR2 YYNGEE. The CDR3 DNA sequence: TGTGCCAGCAGCTTCGGGGCAGAAGCTAACTATGGCTACACCTTC. Translation gives CASSFGAEANYGYTF. The full variable domain, with the rest looked up from reference TRBV9 and TRBJ1-2, is DSGVTQTPKHLITATGQRVTLRCSPRSGDLSVYWYQQSLDQGLQFLIQYYNGEERAKGNILERFSAQQFPDLHSELNLSSLELGDSALYFCASSFGAEANYGYTFGSGTRLTVV.

V is TRBV5-4 and J is TRBJ1-1; D ambiguous. Deletions cut 2 bases from V and 1 base from J, with 9 bases between. The germline V gene encodes CDR1 SGHNT and CDR2 YYREEE (reference sequence). The CDR3 extends over 14 amino acids. This CDR3 is CASSFSSGNTEAFF. The DNA of the CDR3 is TGTGCCAGCAGCTTTTCATCGGGGAACACTGAAGCTTTCTTT. The whole variable domain, remainder taken from reference TRBV5-4 and TRBJ1-1, is ETGVTQSPTHLIKTRGQQVTLRCSSQSGHNTVSWYQQALGQGPQFIFQYYREEENGRGNFPPRFSGLQFPNYSSELNVNALELDDSALYLCASSFSSGNTEAFFGQGTRLTVV.

This chain uses TRBV11-2 with TRBJ2-2; D remains unclear. Deletions cut 3 bases from V and 6 bases from J, with 5 bases between. The germline V gene encodes CDR1 SGHAT and CDR2 FQNNGV. There are 12 residues in the CDR3. CDR3 sequence: CASSFSSGELFF. DNA for the CDR3: TGTGCCAGCAGCTTTTCATCCGGGGAGCTGTTTTTT.

The rearrangement joins TRBV7-8 to TRBJ2-7; no definite D call. CDR1 is SGHVS, CDR2 FQNEAQ, per germline. The CDR3 has 12 amino acids. Trimming removed 8 bases at V and 1 base at J, with 9 bases between. CDR3 residues: CASSRQSYEQYF. The CDR3 DNA reads as TGTGCCAGCTCGCGGCAGTCCTACGAGCAGTACTTC.

The chain couples TRBV4-1 to TRBJ2-1; TRBD1 is a possible D gene (6 bases). Germline assignment: CDR1 MGHRA and CDR2 YSYEKL. This CDR3 region has 16 residues. The germline V and J ends were trimmed by 4 bases and 6 bases, with 19 bases remaining between them. The CDR3 DNA follows: TGCGCCAGCAGCCTCCTGAGTCAGGGGCCCGCCAATGAGCAGTTCTTC. Its protein is CASSLLSQGPANEQFF.